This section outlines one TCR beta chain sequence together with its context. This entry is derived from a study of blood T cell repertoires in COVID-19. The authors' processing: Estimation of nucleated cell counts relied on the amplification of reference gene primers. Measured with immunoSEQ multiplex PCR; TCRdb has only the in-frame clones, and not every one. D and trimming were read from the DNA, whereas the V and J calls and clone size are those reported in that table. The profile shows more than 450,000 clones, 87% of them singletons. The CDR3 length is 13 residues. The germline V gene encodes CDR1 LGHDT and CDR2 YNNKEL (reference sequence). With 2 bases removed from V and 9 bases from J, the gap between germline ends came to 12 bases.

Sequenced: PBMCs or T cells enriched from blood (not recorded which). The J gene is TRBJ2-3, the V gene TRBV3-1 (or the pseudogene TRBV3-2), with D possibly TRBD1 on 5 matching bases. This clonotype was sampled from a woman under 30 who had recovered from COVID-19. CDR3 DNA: TGTGCCAGCAGCCAACAAGGGGTAGGGACGCAGTATTTT. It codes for CASSQQGVGTQYF.